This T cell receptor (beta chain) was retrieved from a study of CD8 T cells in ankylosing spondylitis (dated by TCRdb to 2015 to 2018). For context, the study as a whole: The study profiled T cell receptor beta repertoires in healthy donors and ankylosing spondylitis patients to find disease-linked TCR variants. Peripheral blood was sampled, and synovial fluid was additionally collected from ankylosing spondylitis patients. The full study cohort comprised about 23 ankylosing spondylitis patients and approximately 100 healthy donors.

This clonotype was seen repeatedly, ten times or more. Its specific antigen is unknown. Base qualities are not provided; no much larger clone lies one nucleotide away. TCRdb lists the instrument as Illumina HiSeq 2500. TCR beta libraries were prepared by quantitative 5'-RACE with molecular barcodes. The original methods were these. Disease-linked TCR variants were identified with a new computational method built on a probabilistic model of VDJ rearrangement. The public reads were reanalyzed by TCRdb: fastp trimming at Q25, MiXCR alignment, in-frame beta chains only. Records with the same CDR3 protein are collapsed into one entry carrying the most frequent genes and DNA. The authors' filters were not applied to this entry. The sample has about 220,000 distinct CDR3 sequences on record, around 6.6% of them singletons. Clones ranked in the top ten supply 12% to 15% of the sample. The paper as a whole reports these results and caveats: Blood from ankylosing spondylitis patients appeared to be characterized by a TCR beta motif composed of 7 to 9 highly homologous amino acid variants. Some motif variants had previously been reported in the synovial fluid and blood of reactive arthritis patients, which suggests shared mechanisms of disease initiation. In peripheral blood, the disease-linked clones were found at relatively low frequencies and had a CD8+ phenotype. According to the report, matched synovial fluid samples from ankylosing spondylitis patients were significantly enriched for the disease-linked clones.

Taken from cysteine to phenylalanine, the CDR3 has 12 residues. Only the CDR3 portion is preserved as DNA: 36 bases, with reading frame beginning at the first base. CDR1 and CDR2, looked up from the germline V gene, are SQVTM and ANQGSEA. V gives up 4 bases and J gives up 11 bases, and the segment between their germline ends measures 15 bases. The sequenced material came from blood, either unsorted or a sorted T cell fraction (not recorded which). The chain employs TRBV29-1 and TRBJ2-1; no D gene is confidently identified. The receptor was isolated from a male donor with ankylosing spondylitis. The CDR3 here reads CSVVGSSPKQFF. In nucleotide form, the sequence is TGCAGCGTTGTGGGAAGCTCCCCTAAGCAGTTCTTC.